The source of this T cell receptor (beta chain) is a study of fetal regulatory T cell absence and autoimmunity. This was a survey-level run. Generated by immunoSEQ multiplex PCR, the TCRdb table keeps only in-frame clones and is missing some. The table lists about 95,000 clones, roughly 78% of them singletons, with 2% in the top ten. V was shortened by 5 bases and J by 4 bases, with 9 bases between the two germline ends. CDR1 and CDR2 (germline): MNHNS, SASEGT. The CDR3 consists of 14 residues. Findings of the study overall: Compared with cord blood, pancreas showed oligoclonal TCR enrichment, some clones over 95-fold. Antigen-driven pancreatic autoimmunity before birth in IPEX was inferred from oligoclonal enrichment. TRB gene family usage was broadly similar in cord blood and pancreas.

With regard to this clone: Its antigen is undetermined.

Sequencing used pancreas tissue. This TCR came from a male donor with IPEX syndrome. The chain joins TRBV6-1 to TRBJ1-6; D might be TRBD1 (6 bases). CDR3 region: CASSNDRYNSPLHF. The CDR3 DNA reads as TGTGCCAGCAGTAACGACAGGTATAATTCACCCCTCCACTTT.